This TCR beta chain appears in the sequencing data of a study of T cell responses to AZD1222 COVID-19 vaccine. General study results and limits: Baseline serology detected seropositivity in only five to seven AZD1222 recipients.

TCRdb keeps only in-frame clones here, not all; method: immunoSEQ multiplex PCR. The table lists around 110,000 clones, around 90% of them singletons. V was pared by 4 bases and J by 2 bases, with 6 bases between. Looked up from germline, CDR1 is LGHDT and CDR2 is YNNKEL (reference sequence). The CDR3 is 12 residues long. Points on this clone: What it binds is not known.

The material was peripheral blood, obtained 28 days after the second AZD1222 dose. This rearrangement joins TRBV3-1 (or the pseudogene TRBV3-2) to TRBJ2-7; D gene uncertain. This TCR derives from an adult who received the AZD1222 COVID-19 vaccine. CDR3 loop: CASSRPPYEQYF. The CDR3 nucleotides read TGTGCCAGCAGCCGCCCCCCCTACGAGCAGTACTTC.